The source of this TCR beta chain is a study of blood T cell repertoires in COVID-19. Study-wide background: Acute and convalescent COVID-19 specimens originated in the United States, Italy and Spain. Nucleic acid was either cDNA or gDNA, and it came from T cells, B-cell-depleted T cells, or PBMCs.

Germline lookup yields CDR1 SGHDN and CDR2 FVKESK. The CDR3 length is 14 residues. J gave up 3 bases and V 4 bases, and 6 bases lay outside the gene matches. Per the authors' pipeline: Estimated nucleated cell counts came from reference gene primer amplification. Measured with immunoSEQ multiplex PCR; TCRdb has only the in-frame clones, and not every one. V and J calls and clone size are copied from that table; D and trimming were computed from the DNA. The profile covers about 90,000 clones, with around four fifths appearing a single time and around 3.3% taken by the ten largest. This chain joins TRBV14 and TRBJ2-7; 7 bases align to TRBD1. Material for sequencing was peripheral blood. The TCR sequence derives from a middle-aged man with acute or convalescent COVID-19. CDR3 nucleotides: TGTGCCAGCAGCCCCCGGGACAGACACTACGAGCAGTACTTC. This gives the protein CASSPRDRHYEQYF. Full variable domain (rest looked up from reference TRBV14 and TRBJ2-7): EAGVTQFPSHSVIEKGQTVTLRCDPISGHDNLYWYRRVMGKEIKFLLHFVKESKQDESGMPNNRFLAERTGGTYSTLKVQPAELEDSGVYFCASSPRDRHYEQYFGPGTRLTVT.